A selection of T cell receptor beta chains follows, all from one sample in a study of blood T cell repertoires in COVID-19. Clones were sequenced by immunoSEQ multiplex PCR, and TCRdb holds only the in-frame ones, with some missing. This sample has some 60,000 clones, with 90% found just once. What was sequenced was peripheral blood. These receptors were obtained from a man in his forties with acute or convalescent COVID-19. CDR3s include the opening cysteine and the closing phenylalanine or tryptophan. D genes are given only for firm matches. Some rows have no size entry. The others give once, few or many, or a class for an expanded clone.

d_gene | j_gene | abundance | v_gene | CDR3nt | CDR3aa
- | TRBJ2-1 | once | TRBV24-1 | TGTGCCACCAGTGAGCGCCGGGACTTCGGGGATGAGCAGTTCTTC | CATSERRDFGDEQFF
- | TRBJ2-7 | once | TRBV4-3 | TGCGCCAGCAGCCAAGATGAGGAGGGGTACGAGCAGTACTTC | CASSQDEEGYEQYF
- | TRBJ1-5 | medium-sized | TRBV4-2 | TGTGCCAGCAGCCAATCGGAAGGGGGCAATCAGCCCCAGCATTTT | CASSQSEGGNQPQHF
TRBD1 | TRBJ2-4 | - | TRBV7-2 | TGTGCCAGCAGCTCCCGGGGACAGGGGGGCAAAAACATTCAGTACTTC | CASSSRGQGGKNIQYF
- | TRBJ2-1 | - | TRBV7-9 | TGTGCCAGCAGCCAAGATACTAATGAGCAGTTCTTC | CASSQDTNEQFF
- | TRBJ1-1 | - | TRBV6-5 | TGTGCCAGTTCAATGAACACTGAAGCTTTCTTT | CASSMNTEAFF
TRBD2 | TRBJ2-5 | once | TRBV23-1 | TGCGCCAGCAGTCAATGGACTAGCCCGCCAGAGACCCAGTACTTC | CASSQWTSPPETQYF
- | TRBJ2-5 | - | TRBV24-1 | TGTGCCACCAGTGATGCCCCGGTCGGCCAAGAGACCCAGTACTTC | CATSDAPVGQETQYF
- | TRBJ1-1 | - | TRBV6-2/TRBV6-3 | TGTGCCAGCAGTTACCCCGGGACTAGTCCTGAAGCTTTCTTT | CASSYPGTSPEAFF
- | TRBJ1-1 | - | TRBV6-5 | TGTGCCAGCAGTCCCCGCCGGTTGAACACTGAAGCTTTCTTT | CASSPRRLNTEAFF
- | TRBJ1-1 | - | TRBV10-1 | TGCGCCAGCAGTGCAGGGTCCCCTGAAGCTTTCTTT | CASSAGSPEAFF
TRBD2 | TRBJ2-1 | - | TRBV10-2 | TGCGCCAGCAACCTAGGCCCGGGACTAGCGATTTCGGATGAGCAGTTCTTC | CASNLGPGLAISDEQFF
- | TRBJ2-7 | - | TRBV19 | TGTGCCAGTAGAAGAGGGGGCTCCTACGAGCAGTACTTC | CASRRGGSYEQYF
- | TRBJ1-1 | - | TRBV6-2/TRBV6-3 | TGTGCCAGCAGTTACAGGGGATTGATGAACACTGAAGCTTTCTTT | CASSYRGLMNTEAFF
- | TRBJ2-7 | - | TRBV6-5 | TGTGCCAGCAGTTATGGTGAGAGATACGAGCAGTACTTC | CASSYGERYEQYF
TRBD2 | TRBJ2-1 | - | TRBV9 | TGTGCCAGCAGCGTAGATACTAGCGGGAGTCCATACAATGAGCAGTTCTTC | CASSVDTSGSPYNEQFF
- | TRBJ2-7 | - | TRBV29-1 | TGCAGCGTTCTCTTCTACGAGCAGTACTTC | CSVLFYEQYF
TRBD1 | TRBJ1-4 | - | TRBV7-9 | TGTGCCAGCAGCCTCACAGGGGGCAGGGTGACTAATGAAAAACTGTTTTTT | CASSLTGGRVTNEKLFF
TRBD2 | TRBJ2-1 | - | TRBV7-6 | TGTGCCAGCAGCTTAAACCCTAGCGGGAATGTGAATGAGCAGTTCTTC | CASSLNPSGNVNEQFF
TRBD2 | TRBJ2-3 | - | TRBV15 | TGTGCCACCGATGGGGGGGTAAAAGATACGCAGTATTTT | CATDGGVKDTQYF
- | TRBJ1-1 | - | TRBV21-1 | TGTGCCAGCAGCAAAGACGAGTCGGCGGGACAGACTCATGAAAACACTGAAGCTTTCTTT | CASSKDESAGQTHENTEAFF
TRBD2 | TRBJ2-7 | once | TRBV7-2 | TGTGCCAGCAGCAGATCCGTGCGGGGAGGGGCCTACGAGCAGTACTTC | CASSRSVRGGAYEQYF
TRBD2 | TRBJ2-1 | - | TRBV11-2 | TGTGCCAGCAGCTGGGGATTTTCTCGCGGGAGGGCTTTACGTGAGCAGTTCTTC | CASSWGFSRGRALREQFF
- | TRBJ2-1 | - | TRBV5-1 | TGCGCCAGCAGCTTGGGATCCAGCGCCTCTCTTATAAGCTCCTACAATGAGCAGTTCTTC | CASSLGSSASLISSYNEQFF
- | TRBJ1-2 | - | TRBV6-5 | TGTGCCAGCAGTACGCAGATAGGGGCCCTATATGGCTACACCTTC | CASSTQIGALYGYTF
TRBD1 | TRBJ1-1 | - | TRBV4-2 | TGTGCCAGCAGCCACCGCGGACAGGGGCCTGCTTTCTTT | CASSHRGQGPAFF
- | TRBJ1-4 | - | TRBV9 | TGTGCCAGCAGCGTTCGAGGGAGCGCAACTAATGAAAAACTGTTTTTT | CASSVRGSATNEKLFF
TRBD1 | TRBJ1-2 | - | TRBV7-9 | TGTGCCAGCAGCTTGCGGACAGGGGGCTATGGCTACACCTTC | CASSLRTGGYGYTF
- | TRBJ1-5 | - | TRBV25-1 | TGTGCCAGCAGTGAAGGGGCCCACAATCAGCCCCAGCATTTT | CASSEGAHNQPQHF
- | TRBJ2-7 | - | TRBV14 | TGTGCCAGCAGCCAATTTGGTCGCCCAGGGGAGCAGTACTTC | CASSQFGRPGEQYF
- | TRBJ2-5 | - | TRBV20-1 | TGCAGTGCTAGTACCCGGGATGGCAGGGAGACCCAGTACTTC | CSASTRDGRETQYF
TRBD1 | TRBJ2-1 | - | TRBV24-1 | TGTGCCACCAGTGATGGGGCAGGGGGCCCCTACAATGAGCAGTTCTTC | CATSDGAGGPYNEQFF
TRBD2 | TRBJ2-1 | - | TRBV28 | TGTGCCAGCACCAGACTAGCCGGAGCCTACAATGAGCAGTTCTTC | CASTRLAGAYNEQFF
- | TRBJ2-3 | - | TRBV18 | TGTGCCAGCTCACCACCGGCCTTAGATACGCAGTATTTT | CASSPPALDTQYF
- | TRBJ1-1 | once | TRBV5-6 | TGTGCCAGCAGCCTCCCTGGGGGTTGGGGGGCTGAAGCTTTCTTT | CASSLPGGWGAEAFF
TRBD1 | TRBJ2-1 | - | TRBV19 | TGTGCCAGTAGTATCGGGACAGGGCGGAAGCAGTTCTTC | CASSIGTGRKQFF
- | TRBJ1-1 | - | TRBV27 | TGTGCCAGCAGTTCTCCTAGGGGCACTGAAGCTTTCTTT | CASSSPRGTEAFF
TRBD2 | TRBJ2-1 | - | TRBV7-9 | TGTGCCAGCAGTGGGTCTAGCGGCAATGAGCAGTTCTTC | CASSGSSGNEQFF
TRBD1 | TRBJ1-2 | - | TRBV19 | TGTGCCAGTAGTATAGATCTGAGGGGGCATATCTATGGCTACACCTTC | CASSIDLRGHIYGYTF
- | TRBJ1-3 | - | TRBV20-1 | TGCAGTGCTAGTAGGGGCAGTTCAAACACCATATATTTT | CSASRGSSNTIYF
- | TRBJ1-2 | - | TRBV6-5 | TGTGCCAGCACCGGAGCGGGATCAGCCGCCTATGGCTACACCTTC | CASTGAGSAAYGYTF
- | TRBJ1-2 | - | TRBV19 | TGTGCCAGTAAATCCCGACAGTATTCCTATGGCTACACCTTC | CASKSRQYSYGYTF
TRBD1 | TRBJ1-1 | once | TRBV5-6 | TGTGCCAGCAGCCCGGACAGGTTCATGAACACTGAAGCTTTCTTT | CASSPDRFMNTEAFF
- | TRBJ1-5 | - | TRBV5-8 | TGTGCCAGCAGCTTAAGGTTCAGGGGCAATAAGGGTCAGCCCCAGCATTTT | CASSLRFRGNKGQPQHF
- | TRBJ2-7 | - | TRBV9 | TGTGCCAGCAGCGTATCCGGAGGGCAGCGGATCTCCTACGAGCAGTACTTC | CASSVSGGQRISYEQYF
- | TRBJ1-5 | - | TRBV19 | TGTGCCAGTAGTATCAGGGTCGGCAATCAGCCCCAGCATTTT | CASSIRVGNQPQHF
- | TRBJ1-4 | - | TRBV27 | TGTGCCAGCAGTTTATCGAGCCCCCAGGGGACGATACGTGAAAAACTGTTTTTT | CASSLSSPQGTIREKLFF
- | TRBJ2-3 | - | TRBV9 | TGTGCCAGCAGCGGCGCGGGCCGAAGGGCAGATACGCAGTATTTT | CASSGAGRRADTQYF
- | TRBJ1-1 | once | TRBV12-5 | TGTGCTAGTGGTTTGCTCACTGAAGCTTTCTTT | CASGLLTEAFF
- | TRBJ1-1 | - | TRBV5-1 | TGCGCCAGCATCCCTGGTACGGGGAACACTGAAGCTTTCTTT | CASIPGTGNTEAFF
- | TRBJ2-3 | - | TRBV3-1/TRBV3-2 | TGTGCCAGCAGCCAAAGGGGCATCCCTCCTATAAGGCAGTATTTT | CASSQRGIPPIRQYF
- | TRBJ1-1 | - | TRBV7-2 | TGTGCCAGCAGCTTAGGCAGAACTGAAGCTTTCTTT | CASSLGRTEAFF
TRBD1 | TRBJ1-1 | - | TRBV5-4 | TGTGCCAGCAGTCCAGGGGGTGGGGGGTCCACTGAAGCTTTCTTT | CASSPGGGGSTEAFF
TRBD1 | TRBJ1-4 | once | TRBV30 | TGTGCCTGGACCGGGCAGGGGGCAAGAGAAAAACTGTTTTTT | CAWTGQGAREKLFF
TRBD1 | TRBJ1-5 | once | TRBV19 | TGTGCCAGTAGTCCCTCGACAGGGGGCTATTTTAAGCCCCAGCATTTT | CASSPSTGGYFKPQHF
- | TRBJ2-7 | - | TRBV6-5 | TGTGCCAGCAAAGAGGGCTACTACGAGCAGTACTTC | CASKEGYYEQYF
- | TRBJ2-5 | - | TRBV11-2 | TGTGCCAGCAGCTCAGGGGTTCAAGAGACCCAGTACTTC | CASSSGVQETQYF